This T cell receptor beta chain appears in the sequencing data of a study of control samples from healthy donors and cancer patients. Germline loops: CDR1 SNHLY, CDR2 FYNNEI. V shed 2 bases and J 5 bases; nucleotides not matched to a gene: 2. The CDR3 sequence is 13 residues long. Here immunoSEQ multiplex PCR was the method, and the copy in TCRdb shows in-frame clones only, minus some. The sample lists about 160,000 clones, nearly 96% occurring once. Specimen: blood. V and J are TRBV2 and TRBJ1-2, with 7 bases matching TRBD1. This TCR was recovered from a woman aged 30 to 39 in good health. The CDR3 loop reads CASSELGQYGYTF. The CDR3 bases are TGTGCCAGCAGTGAACTGGGACAGTATGGCTACACCTTC.